Included here is one TCR beta chain sequence, with context. Its antigen is not known. These data originate in a study of T cells expressing NK-cell markers. Study-level information: The TCR beta repertoires were obtained from sorted CD3+CD56+NKG2C+, CD3+CD56+NKG2C- and CD3+CD56-NKG2C+ T cells. Among the eight sequenced donors, seven tested HCMV-seropositive and one tested seronegative. Study-wide results and limits: Similarly, these clonotypes led the CD3+CD56-NKG2C+ fraction as well in several donors.

The CDR3 length is 16 residues. 5'RACE template switching with UMIs produced the TCR beta cDNA. From the 5' RACE reads, TCRdb lists one entry per CDR3 protein and no DNA. The sample table sets out just under 150,000 distinct CDR3 sequences. Sequences were obtained from blood T cells: a sorted CD56 or NKG2C T cell subset, CD4+ or CD8+ T cells, or bulk PBMC T cells (not recorded which). The chain joins TRBV12-3 or TRBV12-4 to TRBJ2-2. This sequence was found in a man aged 18 to 30 in good health. CDR3 loop: CASSSILGANTGELFF.